This is a list of T cell receptor beta chains from one sample in a study of blood T cell repertoires in COVID-19. Here immunoSEQ multiplex PCR was the method, and the copy in TCRdb shows in-frame clones only, minus some. The table shows 200,000 to 250,000 clones, with 88% occurring only once. Sequencing used peripheral blood. These receptor sequences come from a woman aged 60 to 75 with acute or convalescent COVID-19. Both conserved end residues are part of each CDR3. D genes are given only for firm matches. Clone size is stated in some rows and not others, as once, few, many or a class when expanded.

d_gene: TRBD2; j_gene: TRBJ2-7; abundance: -; v_gene: TRBV4-2; CDR3nt: TGTGCCAGCAGCCCACAAGGTCCGACTAGCGGCTCCTACGAGCAGTACTTC; CDR3aa: CASSPQGPTSGSYEQYF
d_gene: -; j_gene: TRBJ2-4; abundance: -; v_gene: TRBV9; CDR3nt: TGTGCCAGCAGCGTAGCCAACACCGGGGGAGCCAAAAACATTCAGTACTTC; CDR3aa: CASSVANTGGAKNIQYF
d_gene: -; j_gene: TRBJ1-1; abundance: -; v_gene: TRBV19; CDR3nt: TGTGCCAGTAGTATAAGGGGTAGGCCAGTCGTTCGGAACACTGAAGCTTTCTTT; CDR3aa: CASSIRGRPVVRNTEAFF
d_gene: TRBD2; j_gene: TRBJ2-3; abundance: few; v_gene: TRBV2; CDR3nt: TGTGCCAGCACATCGAGGCGGGGGGGCCTAGATACGCAGTATTTT; CDR3aa: CASTSRRGGLDTQYF
d_gene: TRBD2; j_gene: TRBJ2-7; abundance: -; v_gene: TRBV5-1; CDR3nt: TGCGCCAGCAGCTTGGACGGGACTAGCAGCTACGAGCAGTACTTC; CDR3aa: CASSLDGTSSYEQYF
d_gene: TRBD1; j_gene: TRBJ1-5; abundance: few; v_gene: TRBV10-2; CDR3nt: TGCGCCAGCAGTGGGGACAGCATAAATCAGCCCCAGCATTTT; CDR3aa: CASSGDSINQPQHF
d_gene: -; j_gene: TRBJ1-5; abundance: -; v_gene: TRBV30; CDR3nt: TGTGCCTGGAGTGTACTTGACAATCAGCCCCAGCATTTT; CDR3aa: CAWSVLDNQPQHF
d_gene: TRBD1; j_gene: TRBJ2-3; abundance: -; v_gene: TRBV11-3; CDR3nt: TGTGCCAGCAGCTCCAGACAGGGGCAGGGCCCAGATACGCAGTATTTT; CDR3aa: CASSSRQGQGPDTQYF
d_gene: -; j_gene: TRBJ2-7; abundance: -; v_gene: TRBV5-4; CDR3nt: TGTGCCAGCAGCTACCGGGGAAACCAGGAGCAGTACTTC; CDR3aa: CASSYRGNQEQYF
d_gene: TRBD2; j_gene: TRBJ2-7; abundance: -; v_gene: TRBV19; CDR3nt: TGTGCCAGTAGTCCCAAGACTAGCGGGAGGCCGAGCTCCTACGAGCAGTACTTC; CDR3aa: CASSPKTSGRPSSYEQYF
d_gene: -; j_gene: TRBJ1-1; abundance: few; v_gene: TRBV6-5; CDR3nt: TGTGCCAGCAGTTACGAGGTGGCGAGCACTGAAGCTTTCTTT; CDR3aa: CASSYEVASTEAFF
d_gene: -; j_gene: TRBJ2-7; abundance: -; v_gene: TRBV6-6; CDR3nt: TGTGCCAGCAGTCCGGGTGAGGGAAGCTCCTACGAGCAGTACTTC; CDR3aa: CASSPGEGSSYEQYF
d_gene: TRBD1; j_gene: TRBJ2-7; abundance: -; v_gene: TRBV5-1; CDR3nt: TGCGCCAGCAGCCCGACAGGGGGCGGGTTGCAGTACTTC; CDR3aa: CASSPTGGGLQYF
d_gene: -; j_gene: TRBJ1-1; abundance: -; v_gene: TRBV11-3; CDR3nt: TGTGCCAGCAGCTTACGTGGGGGGAGCACTGAAGCTTTCTTT; CDR3aa: CASSLRGGSTEAFF
d_gene: TRBD1; j_gene: TRBJ1-6; abundance: -; v_gene: TRBV5-4; CDR3nt: TGTGCCAGCAGCTTGGCCGGGACAGAGAATTCACCCCTCCACTTT; CDR3aa: CASSLAGTENSPLHF
d_gene: TRBD1; j_gene: TRBJ1-4; abundance: once; v_gene: TRBV30; CDR3nt: TGTGCCCGGACAGGGGGCGATGAAAAACTGTTTTTT; CDR3aa: CARTGGDEKLFF
d_gene: -; j_gene: TRBJ2-3; abundance: once; v_gene: TRBV5-1; CDR3nt: TGCGCCAGCAGCAACAAGGCAGGGATTAAGACAGATACGCAGTATTTT; CDR3aa: CASSNKAGIKTDTQYF
d_gene: TRBD1; j_gene: TRBJ1-6; abundance: -; v_gene: TRBV6-5; CDR3nt: TGTGCCAGCAGTTACGACAGGGCCTCCTATAATTCACCCCTCCACTTT; CDR3aa: CASSYDRASYNSPLHF
d_gene: -; j_gene: TRBJ2-1; abundance: -; v_gene: TRBV3-1/TRBV3-2; CDR3nt: TGTGCCAGCAGCCAATCTCGAACTCTCTCCTACAATGAGCAGTTCTTC; CDR3aa: CASSQSRTLSYNEQFF
d_gene: TRBD1; j_gene: TRBJ2-7; abundance: -; v_gene: TRBV5-1; CDR3nt: TGCGCCAGCAGCTTGGTCCCCGGGACAGGGTCCCCCGAGCAGTACTTC; CDR3aa: CASSLVPGTGSPEQYF
d_gene: -; j_gene: TRBJ2-1; abundance: -; v_gene: TRBV4-2; CDR3nt: TGTGCCAGCAGCCAAGATCCGAGTGAGGGGGGGACATCCTACAATGAGCAGTTCTTC; CDR3aa: CASSQDPSEGGTSYNEQFF
d_gene: -; j_gene: TRBJ1-5; abundance: -; v_gene: TRBV12-3/TRBV12-4; CDR3nt: TGTGCCAGCAGTGGGCCAGGTAAGCCCCAGCATTTT; CDR3aa: CASSGPGKPQHF
d_gene: TRBD1; j_gene: TRBJ1-4; abundance: -; v_gene: TRBV18; CDR3nt: TGTGCCAGCTCACCGCGTCGGGACAGGGGTTACGAAAAACTGTTTTTT; CDR3aa: CASSPRRDRGYEKLFF
d_gene: TRBD2; j_gene: TRBJ2-1; abundance: -; v_gene: TRBV7-2; CDR3nt: TGTGCCAGCAGCTTAGAGGGACCTAGCGGTGAGGGGTTCTTC; CDR3aa: CASSLEGPSGEGFF
d_gene: -; j_gene: TRBJ1-1; abundance: -; v_gene: TRBV4-1; CDR3nt: TGCGCCAGCAGCCAAGATTTGGGACACTTGAACACTGAAGCTTTCTTT; CDR3aa: CASSQDLGHLNTEAFF
d_gene: TRBD1; j_gene: TRBJ1-4; abundance: -; v_gene: TRBV11-3; CDR3nt: TGTGCCAGCAGCTTAGGGGGACAGACGAATGAAAAACTGTTTTTT; CDR3aa: CASSLGGQTNEKLFF
d_gene: TRBD1; j_gene: TRBJ2-2; abundance: -; v_gene: TRBV24-1; CDR3nt: TGTGCCACCAGGGACAGGGAAAACACCGGGGAGCTGTTTTTT; CDR3aa: CATRDRENTGELFF
d_gene: TRBD1; j_gene: TRBJ1-5; abundance: -; v_gene: TRBV15; CDR3nt: TGTGCCACCAGCAGAGATCGGGACAGGGGTAATCAGCCCCAGCATTTT; CDR3aa: CATSRDRDRGNQPQHF
d_gene: -; j_gene: TRBJ1-1; abundance: -; v_gene: TRBV5-1; CDR3nt: TGCGCCAGCAGCTTGGTTGGGGGCAGGGACACTGAAGCTTTCTTT; CDR3aa: CASSLVGGRDTEAFF
d_gene: -; j_gene: TRBJ1-2; abundance: few; v_gene: TRBV18; CDR3nt: TGTGCCAGCTCACCATCTGACAGCCCTGGGGGCTACACCTTC; CDR3aa: CASSPSDSPGGYTF
d_gene: TRBD1; j_gene: TRBJ1-6; abundance: -; v_gene: TRBV5-4; CDR3nt: TGTGCCAGCAGCTTGGGGGACAGCTTTACTTACCGGGCTGGGAATTCACCCCTCCACTTT; CDR3aa: CASSLGDSFTYRAGNSPLHF
d_gene: TRBD2; j_gene: TRBJ2-3; abundance: -; v_gene: TRBV6-1; CDR3nt: TGTGCCAGCAGTGGGTCTAGCGGGGGCCCGCACACGACGCAGTATTTT; CDR3aa: CASSGSSGGPHTTQYF
d_gene: TRBD1; j_gene: TRBJ1-1; abundance: once; v_gene: TRBV7-2; CDR3nt: TGTGCCAGCAGCCCCGGCGGACAGGGGACTGAAGCTTTCTTT; CDR3aa: CASSPGGQGTEAFF
d_gene: TRBD1; j_gene: TRBJ2-7; abundance: -; v_gene: TRBV19; CDR3nt: TGTGCCAGTACTCTTGGGACAGGGGGGAAGTACGAGCAGTACTTC; CDR3aa: CASTLGTGGKYEQYF
d_gene: -; j_gene: TRBJ2-7; abundance: -; v_gene: TRBV11-2; CDR3nt: TGTGCCAGCAGCTTAGATCGGGTCCACGAGCAGTACTTC; CDR3aa: CASSLDRVHEQYF
d_gene: -; j_gene: TRBJ1-2; abundance: -; v_gene: TRBV6-4; CDR3nt: TGTGCCAGCAGTGCCCAGGGTGTGGATGGCTACACCTTC; CDR3aa: CASSAQGVDGYTF
d_gene: -; j_gene: TRBJ2-5; abundance: -; v_gene: TRBV15; CDR3nt: TGTGCCACCAGCCGAAACGGGGTCCAAGAGACCCAGTACTTC; CDR3aa: CATSRNGVQETQYF